Following are 20 T cell receptor beta chains from one sample sequenced in a study of T cell responses to AZD1222 COVID-19 vaccine. Only in-frame clones appear in the TCRdb table, and some are missing; sequencing was by immunoSEQ multiplex PCR. The repertoire has 100,000 to 130,000 clones, 87% of them found once; the top ten carry roughly 4.3%. Sequencing used peripheral blood, obtained on day 0 of AZD1222 vaccination. Source of these receptors: an adult in good health.

The V call is TRBV30, the J call TRBJ1-2, with 7 nucleotides matching TRBD1. This CDR3 is built from 13 residues. Germline lookup yields CDR1 GTSNPN and CDR2 SVGIG (reference sequence). V was clipped by 3 bases and J by 10 bases; unmatched bases: 11. The CDR3 loop is CAWRASPGQIYTF. CDR3 DNA sequence: TGTGCCTGGAGAGCAAGCCCGGGACAGATCTACACCTTC. Using reference TRBV30 and TRBJ1-2 for the parts outside the CDR3, the full variable domain is SQTIHQWPATLVQPVGSPLSLECTVEGTSNPNLYWYRQAAGRGLQLLFYSVGIGQISSEVPQNLSASRPQDRQFILSSKKLLLSDSGFYLCAWRASPGQIYTFGSGTRLTVV.

The CDR3 coding sequence is TGTGCCAGCAGCCTCGGACAGGCCAACTATGGCTACACCTTC. Protein product: CASSLGQANYGYTF. The V gene is TRBV7-9, the J gene TRBJ1-2; 7 bases agree with TRBD1. The CDR3 covers 14 residues. The germline CDR1 and CDR2 sequences are SEHNR and FQNEAQ (reference sequence). With 5 bases clipped from V and 2 bases from J, the junction kept 5 bases outside the gene matches.

This clone was detected once. The rearrangement links TRBV29-1 to TRBJ2-3; 13 bases agree with TRBD2. The CDR3 loop spans 14 amino acids. CDR1 is SQVTM and CDR2 is ANQGSEA in the germline V gene. The CDR3 spells CGTSGRAGTDTQYF. The DNA of the CDR3 is TGCGGAACTAGCGGGAGGGCCGGCACAGATACGCAGTATTTT.

This chain uses TRBV30 with TRBJ2-3; 8 nucleotides match TRBD1. V shed 8 bases and J 9 bases; nucleotides not matched to a gene: 7. The CDR3 runs 11 residues. Germline lookup yields CDR1 GTSNPN and CDR2 SVGIG (reference sequence). As DNA, the CDR3 is TGTGCCGGAAGGACAGGGCGGACGCAGTATTTT. Its translation is CAGRTGRTQYF.

The gene calls are TRBV25-1 and TRBJ2-5; unclear D gene. Trimming took 9 bases from V and 6 from J, leaving 5 bases between them. Germline V gene lookup returns CDR1 MGHDK and CDR2 SYGVNS. This CDR3 is built from 9 residues. The CDR3 DNA is TGTGCCAGGTGCCAGACCCAGTACTTC. Protein product: CARCQTQYF. The whole variable domain, remainder taken from reference TRBV25-1 and TRBJ2-5, is EADIYQTPRYLVIGTGKKITLECSQTMGHDKMYWYQQDPGMELHLIHYSYGVNSTEKGDLSSESTVSRIRTEHFPLTLESARPSHTSQYLCARCQTQYFGPGTRLLVL.

The chain uses TRBV6-5 and TRBJ1-2; TRBD1 matches at 7 bases. The CDR3 has 14 residues. From germline, CDR1 is MNHEY and CDR2 SVGAGI. The V segment lost 6 bases and the J segment 3 bases; nucleotides outside the gene matches: 7. The DNA for the CDR3 is TGTGCCAGCAGCTATGGGACAGTCGACTATGGCTACACCTTC. Translation gives CASSYGTVDYGYTF.

The V gene is TRBV24-1, the J gene TRBJ1-2, with D maybe TRBD1 (5 bases). CDR1 and CDR2 (germline): KGHDR, SFDVKD. The ends were cut back, 8 bases at V and 1 base at J, with 19 bases in the middle. The CDR3 consists of 16 residues. CDR3 in DNA: TGTGCCACCAACTCATTCCCCCACAGGCTTAACTATGGCTACACCTTC. Translation gives CATNSFPHRLNYGYTF.

The chain links TRBV6-6 to TRBJ1-5; D is possibly TRBD1 (6 bases). Trimming pared 0 bases from V and 6 bases from J, leaving 15 bases between. The germline V gene has CDR1 MNHNY and CDR2 SVGAGI (reference sequence). The CDR3 has 16 amino acids. Here the CDR3 reads CASSYSLSGEGQPQHF. DNA of the CDR3: TGTGCCAGCAGTTACTCGTTATCAGGGGAGGGTCAGCCCCAGCATTTT.

The rearrangement uses TRBV6-2 or TRBV6-3 and TRBJ2-1; D not resolved. Trimming took off 3 bases at V and 5 bases at J, with 5 bases between the two ends. CDR3 length: 12 amino acids. Germline V gene sequence: CDR1 MNHEY, CDR2 SVGEGT. The CDR3, as DNA: TGTGCCAGCAGTTATAACGACAATGAGCAGTTCTTC. Translation: CASSYNDNEQFF.

The chain joins TRBV5-6 to TRBJ2-3; D perhaps matches TRBD2 (5 bases). The CDR3 totals 13 residues. V lost 5 bases and J lost 5, with 12 bases in between. The germline gives CDR1 SGHDT, CDR2 YYEEEE. The CDR3 region is CASRMEVLDTQYF. Written as DNA, the CDR3 is TGTGCCAGCAGGATGGAGGTTCTAGATACGCAGTATTTT.

CDR3 sequence reads: CASSQGVQGGKETQYF. CDR3 sequence (DNA): TGCGCCAGCAGCCAAGGGGTACAGGGGGGGAAAGAGACCCAGTACTTC. This chain uses TRBV4-1 with TRBJ2-5; TRBD1 is a possible D gene (8 bases). Germline V gives CDR1 MGHRA, CDR2 YSYEKL. This CDR3 region has 16 residues. The V end lost 1 base, the J end lost 3 bases, and 15 bases lay between the germline ends.

The V gene is TRBV2, the J gene TRBJ1-5, with a weak D call TRBD1 (6 bases). The CDR3 has 20 residues. Trimming removed 8 bases from V and 0 bases from J, with 29 bases in between. CDR1 is SNHLY, CDR2 FYNNEI, per germline. The chain's CDR3 is CASGAYPGHSSLDSNQPQHF. DNA of the CDR3: TGTGCCAGCGGGGCTTACCCGGGACACTCGTCTCTTGATAGCAATCAGCCCCAGCATTTT.

The chain joins TRBV7-2 to TRBJ1-5; possibly TRBD1 for D (6 bases). V was cut by 6 bases and J by 0 bases, with 24 bases left in between. The CDR3 loop spans 19 amino acids. Germline V lookup: CDR1 SGHTA, CDR2 FQGNSA. The CDR3 region has the DNA TGTGCCAGCAGACAGGGTTCGTTTGGCGGTTGGGGTAGCAATCAGCCCCAGCATTTT. Its protein product is CASRQGSFGGWGSNQPQHF.

The chain couples TRBV18 to TRBJ1-1; weak D call: TRBD1 (6 bases). The CDR3 is 14 amino acids. The ends were cut back, 5 bases at V and 1 base at J, with 11 bases in the middle. The germline V gene has CDR1 KGHSH and CDR2 LQKENI. The CDR3 DNA sequence: TGTGCCAGCTCAACTCGACAGGCGAACACTGAAGCTTTCTTT. It encodes CASSTRQANTEAFF.

Only one count was recorded for this clone. This chain uses TRBV20-1 with TRBJ1-2, with 8 bases matching TRBD1. Germline V lookup: CDR1 DFQATT, CDR2 SNEGSKA (reference sequence). V was clipped by 3 bases and J by 3 bases; unmatched bases: 6. This CDR3 has 14 residues. CDR3: CSASSTGEDYGYTF. For the CDR3, the DNA is TGCAGTGCTAGTTCGACAGGGGAAGACTATGGCTACACCTTC.

The J gene is TRBJ1-5, the V gene TRBV7-2; D not certain. The V gene's germline CDR1 is SGHTA and CDR2 FQGNSA. The CDR3 consists of 16 residues. Trimming cost V 5 bases and J 7 bases, with 21 bases left between them. CDR3: CASSPYPTGSGQPQHF. CDR3 bases: TGTGCCAGCAGCCCCTACCCTACGGGGTCGGGACAGCCCCAGCATTTT.

The chain is built from TRBV7-2 and TRBJ1-6; no clear D. Trimming took 2 bases from V and 0 from J, leaving 5 bases between them. The CDR3 has 15 residues. The germline CDR1 and CDR2 sequences are SGHTA and FQGNSA. Written as DNA, the CDR3 is TGTGCCAGCAGCTTACAGAGCTCCTATAATTCACCCCTCCACTTT. Encoded protein: CASSLQSSYNSPLHF. The variable domain in full, completed from reference TRBV7-2 and TRBJ1-6, reads GAGVSQSPSNKVTEKGKDVELRCDPISGHTALYWYRQSLGQGLEFLIYFQGNSAPDKSGLPSDRFSAERTGGSVSTLTIQRTQQEDSAVYLCASSLQSSYNSPLHFGNGTRLTVT.

This clone was picked up a small number of times. This CDR3 reads CASSVTGKDYGYTF. Here the CDR3 DNA reads TGTGCCAGCAGCGTCACAGGGAAGGACTATGGCTACACCTTC. V usage is TRBV2 and J usage is TRBJ1-2, with a tentative D call TRBD1 (6 bases). Between the trimmed V and J ends, which lost 6 bases and 3 bases, there was a span of 14 bases. The CDR3 loop spans 14 amino acids. Germline V lookup: CDR1 SNHLY, CDR2 FYNNEI.

The chain combines TRBV18 with TRBJ1-4; tentative D call: TRBD1 (6 bases). Germline lookup yields CDR1 KGHSH and CDR2 LQKENI. V gave up 5 bases and J gave up 4 bases, with 11 bases separating them. The length of the CDR3 is 14 residues. CDR3 in DNA: TGTGCCAGCTCAAGACAGGTGCATAATGAAAAACTGTTTTTT. Translation: CASSRQVHNEKLFF.

This chain connects TRBV30 to TRBJ1-1, with TRBD1 as a possible D gene (6 bases). The germline CDR1 and CDR2 sequences are GTSNPN and SVGIG (reference sequence). This CDR3 comprises 15 residues. Trimming shortened V by 2 bases and J by 3 bases, and 16 bases separated the two germline ends. CDR3 nucleotides: TGTGCCTGGAGTACTTACCCCGGGACATACACTGAAGCTTTCTTT. The encoded protein is CAWSTYPGTYTEAFF.